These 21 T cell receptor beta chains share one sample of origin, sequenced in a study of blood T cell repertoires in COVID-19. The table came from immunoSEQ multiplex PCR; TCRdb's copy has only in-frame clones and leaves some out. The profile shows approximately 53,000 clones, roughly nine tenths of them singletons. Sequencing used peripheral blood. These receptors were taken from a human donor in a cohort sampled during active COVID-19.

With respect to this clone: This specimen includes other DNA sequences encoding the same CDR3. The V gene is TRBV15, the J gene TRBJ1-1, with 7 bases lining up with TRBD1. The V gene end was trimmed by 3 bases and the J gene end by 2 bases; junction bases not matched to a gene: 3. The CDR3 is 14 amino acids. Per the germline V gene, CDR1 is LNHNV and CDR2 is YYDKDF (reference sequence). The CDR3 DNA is TGTGCCACCAGCAGGGGGACAGCAAACACTGAAGCTTTCTTT. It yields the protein CATSRGTANTEAFF.

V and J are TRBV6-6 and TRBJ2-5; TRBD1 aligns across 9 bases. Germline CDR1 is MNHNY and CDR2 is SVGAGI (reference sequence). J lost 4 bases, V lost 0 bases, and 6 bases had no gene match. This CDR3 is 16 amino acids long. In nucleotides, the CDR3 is TGTGCCAGCAGTTACTCCCGGGACAGGGTTGGAGAGACCCAGTACTTC. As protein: CASSYSRDRVGETQYF.

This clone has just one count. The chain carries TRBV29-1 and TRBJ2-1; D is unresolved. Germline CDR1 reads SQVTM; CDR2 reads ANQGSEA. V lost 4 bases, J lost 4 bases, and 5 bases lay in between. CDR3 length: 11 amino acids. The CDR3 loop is CSVGLYNEQFF. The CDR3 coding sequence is TGCAGCGTTGGGCTTTACAATGAGCAGTTCTTC.

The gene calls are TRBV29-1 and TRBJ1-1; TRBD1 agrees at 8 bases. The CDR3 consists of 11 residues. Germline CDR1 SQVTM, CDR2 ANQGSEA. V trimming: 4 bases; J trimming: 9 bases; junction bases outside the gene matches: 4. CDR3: CSVGQGIKAFF. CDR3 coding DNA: TGCAGCGTTGGACAGGGGATTAAAGCTTTCTTT.

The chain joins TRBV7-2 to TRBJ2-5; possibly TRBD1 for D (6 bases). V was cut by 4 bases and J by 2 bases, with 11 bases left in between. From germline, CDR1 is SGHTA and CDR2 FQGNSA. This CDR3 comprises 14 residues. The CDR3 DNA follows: TGTGCCAGCAGCTCCCAACAGGGTCAAGAGACCCAGTACTTC. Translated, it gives CASSSQQGQETQYF.

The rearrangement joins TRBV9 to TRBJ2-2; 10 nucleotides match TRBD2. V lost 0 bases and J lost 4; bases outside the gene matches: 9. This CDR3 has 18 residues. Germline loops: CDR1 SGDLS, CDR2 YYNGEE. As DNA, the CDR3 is TGTGCCAGCAGCGTAGAAGGAGCGGGGGGGCCGAGCACCGGGGAGCTGTTTTTT. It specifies CASSVEGAGGPSTGELFF.

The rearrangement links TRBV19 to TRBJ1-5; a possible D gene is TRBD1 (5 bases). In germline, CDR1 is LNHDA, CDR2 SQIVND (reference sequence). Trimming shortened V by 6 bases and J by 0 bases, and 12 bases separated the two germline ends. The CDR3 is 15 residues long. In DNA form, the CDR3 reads TGTGCCAGTAGCTCACGGGGGGATAGCAATCAGCCCCAGCATTTT. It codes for CASSSRGDSNQPQHF. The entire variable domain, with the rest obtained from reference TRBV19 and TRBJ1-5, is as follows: DGGITQSPKYLFRKEGQNVTLSCEQNLNHDAMYWYRQDPGQGLRLIYYSQIVNDFQKGDIAEGYSVSREKKESFPLTVTSAQKNPTAFYLCASSSRGDSNQPQHFGDGTRLSIL.

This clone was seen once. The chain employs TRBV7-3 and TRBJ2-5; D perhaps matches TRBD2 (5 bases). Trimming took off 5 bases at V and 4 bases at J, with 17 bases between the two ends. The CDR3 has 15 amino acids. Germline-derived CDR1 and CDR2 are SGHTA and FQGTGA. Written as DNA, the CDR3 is TGTGCCAGCAGCCCGGGCCCAAACGAGGGAGAGACCCAGTACTTC. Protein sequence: CASSPGPNEGETQYF.

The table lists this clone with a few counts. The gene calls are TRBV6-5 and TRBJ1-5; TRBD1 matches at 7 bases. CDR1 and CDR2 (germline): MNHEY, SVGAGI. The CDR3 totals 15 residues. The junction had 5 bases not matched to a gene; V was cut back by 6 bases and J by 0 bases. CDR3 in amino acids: CASSGTDDSNQPQHF. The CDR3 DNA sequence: TGTGCCAGCAGCGGGACAGACGATAGCAATCAGCCCCAGCATTTT.

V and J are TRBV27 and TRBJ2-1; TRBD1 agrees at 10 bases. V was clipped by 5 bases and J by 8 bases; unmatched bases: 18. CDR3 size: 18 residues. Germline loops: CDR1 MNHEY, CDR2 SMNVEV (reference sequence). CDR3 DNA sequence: TGTGCCAGCAGTCCGTCGACAGGGGGCGAAAGGTATTCCCATGAGCAGTTCTTC. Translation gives CASSPSTGGERYSHEQFF.

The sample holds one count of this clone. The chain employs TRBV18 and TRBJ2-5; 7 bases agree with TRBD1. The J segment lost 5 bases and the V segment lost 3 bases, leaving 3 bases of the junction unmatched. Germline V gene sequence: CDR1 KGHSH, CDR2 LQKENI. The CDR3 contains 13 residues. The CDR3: CASSPGRGETQYF. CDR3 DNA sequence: TGTGCCAGCTCACCCGGCAGGGGGGAGACCCAGTACTTC.

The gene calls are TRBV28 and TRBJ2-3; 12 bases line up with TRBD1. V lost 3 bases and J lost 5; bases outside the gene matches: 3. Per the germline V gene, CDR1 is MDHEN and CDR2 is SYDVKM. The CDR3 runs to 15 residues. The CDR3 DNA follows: TGTGCCAGCAGTTTTGGGACAGGGGGCAAAGATACGCAGTATTTT. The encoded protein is CASSFGTGGKDTQYF.

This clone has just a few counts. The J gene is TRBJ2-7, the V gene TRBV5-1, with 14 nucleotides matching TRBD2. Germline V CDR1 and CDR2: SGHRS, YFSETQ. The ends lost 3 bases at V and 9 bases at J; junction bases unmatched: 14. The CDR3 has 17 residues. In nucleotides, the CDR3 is TGCGCCAGCAGCTCTCCCGGTCAGGGACTAGCGGGAGATCGGCAGTACGTC. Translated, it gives CASSSPGQGLAGDRQYV.

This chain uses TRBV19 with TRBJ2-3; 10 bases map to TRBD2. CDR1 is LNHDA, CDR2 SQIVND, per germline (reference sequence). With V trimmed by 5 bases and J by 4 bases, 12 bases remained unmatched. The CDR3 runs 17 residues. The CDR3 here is CASSPRLAGTSPDTQYF. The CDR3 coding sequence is TGTGCCAGTAGTCCCCGACTAGCGGGCACCTCTCCAGATACGCAGTATTTT. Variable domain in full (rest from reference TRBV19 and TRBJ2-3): DGGITQSPKYLFRKEGQNVTLSCEQNLNHDAMYWYRQDPGQGLRLIYYSQIVNDFQKGDIAEGYSVSREKKESFPLTVTSAQKNPTAFYLCASSPRLAGTSPDTQYFGPGTRLTVL.

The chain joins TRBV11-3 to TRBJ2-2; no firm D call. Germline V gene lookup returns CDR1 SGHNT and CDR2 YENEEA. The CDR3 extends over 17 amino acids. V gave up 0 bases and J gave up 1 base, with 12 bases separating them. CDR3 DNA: TGTGCCAGCAGCTTAGATCGAGGTGGATTGAACACCGGGGAGCTGTTTTTT. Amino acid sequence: CASSLDRGGLNTGELFF.

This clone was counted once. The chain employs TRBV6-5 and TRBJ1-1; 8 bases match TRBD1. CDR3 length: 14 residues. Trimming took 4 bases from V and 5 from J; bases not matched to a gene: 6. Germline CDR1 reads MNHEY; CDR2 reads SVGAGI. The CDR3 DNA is TGTGCCAGCAGTTCGACAGGGGTTGTTACTGAAGCTTTCTTT. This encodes CASSSTGVVTEAFF.

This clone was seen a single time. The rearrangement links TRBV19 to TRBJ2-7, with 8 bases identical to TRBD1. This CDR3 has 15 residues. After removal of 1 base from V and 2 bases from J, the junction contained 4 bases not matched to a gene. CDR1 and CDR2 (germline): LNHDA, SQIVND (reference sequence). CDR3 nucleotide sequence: TGTGCCAGTAGTATAGGGCAGGGGGCAACCTACGAGCAGTACTTC. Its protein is CASSIGQGATYEQYF.

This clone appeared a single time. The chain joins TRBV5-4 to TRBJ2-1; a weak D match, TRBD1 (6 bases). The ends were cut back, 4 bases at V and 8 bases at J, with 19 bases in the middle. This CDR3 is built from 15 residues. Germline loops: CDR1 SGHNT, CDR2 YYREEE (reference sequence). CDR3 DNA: TGTGCCAGCAGCACCGGACAGAGTTTACAATATGAGCAGTTCTTC. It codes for CASSTGQSLQYEQFF.

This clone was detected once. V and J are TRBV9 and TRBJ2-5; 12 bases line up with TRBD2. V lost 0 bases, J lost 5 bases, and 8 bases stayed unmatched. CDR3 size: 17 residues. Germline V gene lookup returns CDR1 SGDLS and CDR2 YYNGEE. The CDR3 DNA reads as TGTGCCAGCAGCGTAGGGAGACTAGCGGGAGAAGTTGAGACCCAGTACTTC. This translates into CASSVGRLAGEVETQYF.

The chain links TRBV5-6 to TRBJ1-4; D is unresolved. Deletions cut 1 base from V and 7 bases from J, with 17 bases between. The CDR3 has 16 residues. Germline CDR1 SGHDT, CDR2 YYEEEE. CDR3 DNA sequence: TGTGCCAGCAGCTTGCCCCCGGTGAGCGGCGTTGAAAAACTGTTTTTT. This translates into CASSLPPVSGVEKLFF.

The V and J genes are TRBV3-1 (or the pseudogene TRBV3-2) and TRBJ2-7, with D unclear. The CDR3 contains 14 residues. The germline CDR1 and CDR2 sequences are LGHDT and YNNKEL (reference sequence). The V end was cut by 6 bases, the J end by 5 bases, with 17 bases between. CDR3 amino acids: CASRRRRFQDEQYV. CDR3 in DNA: TGTGCCAGCAGACGTCGCCGATTTCAGGACGAGCAGTACGTC.